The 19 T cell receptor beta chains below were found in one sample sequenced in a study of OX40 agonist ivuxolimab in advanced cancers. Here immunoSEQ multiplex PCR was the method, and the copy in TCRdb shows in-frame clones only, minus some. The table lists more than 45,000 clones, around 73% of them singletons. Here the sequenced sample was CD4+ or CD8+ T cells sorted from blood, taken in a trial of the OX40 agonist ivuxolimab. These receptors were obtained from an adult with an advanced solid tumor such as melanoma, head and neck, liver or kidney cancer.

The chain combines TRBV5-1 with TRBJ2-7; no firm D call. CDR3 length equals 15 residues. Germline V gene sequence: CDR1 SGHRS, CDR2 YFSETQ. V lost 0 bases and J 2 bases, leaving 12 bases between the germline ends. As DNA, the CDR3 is TGCGCCAGCAGCTTGGAGTCATCTGATCCCTACGAGCAGTACTTC. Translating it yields CASSLESSDPYEQYF.

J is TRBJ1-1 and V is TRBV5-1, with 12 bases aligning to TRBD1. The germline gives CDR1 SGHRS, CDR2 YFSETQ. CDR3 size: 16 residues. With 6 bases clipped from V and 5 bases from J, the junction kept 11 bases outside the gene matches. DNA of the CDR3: TGCGCCAGCATCTCCGGGACAGGGGGCCAGGGGACTGAAGCTTTCTTT. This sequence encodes CASISGTGGQGTEAFF.

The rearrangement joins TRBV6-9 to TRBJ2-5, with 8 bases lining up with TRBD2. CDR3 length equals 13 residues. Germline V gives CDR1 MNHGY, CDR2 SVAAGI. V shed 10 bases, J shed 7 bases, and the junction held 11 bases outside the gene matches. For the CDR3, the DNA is TGTGCCACCTTTTTCGGGAGGGAGGGGACCCAGTACTTC. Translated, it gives CATFFGREGTQYF.

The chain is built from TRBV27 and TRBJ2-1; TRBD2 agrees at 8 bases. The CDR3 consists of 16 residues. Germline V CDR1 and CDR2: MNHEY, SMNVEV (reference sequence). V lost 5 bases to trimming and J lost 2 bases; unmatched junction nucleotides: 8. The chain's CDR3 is CASSALGAGAYNEQFF. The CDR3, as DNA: TGTGCCAGCAGTGCTCTAGGAGCGGGAGCCTACAATGAGCAGTTCTTC.

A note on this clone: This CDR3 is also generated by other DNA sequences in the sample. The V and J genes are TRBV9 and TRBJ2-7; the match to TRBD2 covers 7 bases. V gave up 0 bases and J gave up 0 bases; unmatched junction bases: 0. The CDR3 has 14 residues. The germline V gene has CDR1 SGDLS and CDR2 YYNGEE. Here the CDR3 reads CASSVGGSSYEQYF. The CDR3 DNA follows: TGTGCCAGCAGCGTAGGCGGGAGCTCCTACGAGCAGTACTTC.

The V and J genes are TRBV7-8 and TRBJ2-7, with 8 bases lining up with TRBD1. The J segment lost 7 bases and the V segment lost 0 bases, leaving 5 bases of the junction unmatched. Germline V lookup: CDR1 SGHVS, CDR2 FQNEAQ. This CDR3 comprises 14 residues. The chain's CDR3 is CASSLAWGDREQYF. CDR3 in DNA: TGTGCCAGCAGCTTAGCGTGGGGGGACAGGGAGCAGTACTTC.

CDR3 DNA: TGTGCCAGTATCCGAGCGGGAGGTCCCTACAATGAGCAGTTCTTC. It yields the protein CASIRAGGPYNEQFF. The chain recombines TRBV19 with TRBJ2-1, with 9 bases that match TRBD2. In germline, CDR1 is LNHDA, CDR2 SQIVND (reference sequence). V was pared by 7 bases and J by 2 bases, with 6 bases of the junction left unmatched. The CDR3 has 15 residues.

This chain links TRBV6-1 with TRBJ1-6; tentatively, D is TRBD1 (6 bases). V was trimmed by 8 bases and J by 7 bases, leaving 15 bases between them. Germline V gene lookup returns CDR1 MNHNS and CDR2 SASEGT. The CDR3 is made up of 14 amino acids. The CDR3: CASCGGHLNSPLHF. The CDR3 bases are TGTGCCAGCTGTGGGGGACACCTAAATTCACCCCTCCACTTT.

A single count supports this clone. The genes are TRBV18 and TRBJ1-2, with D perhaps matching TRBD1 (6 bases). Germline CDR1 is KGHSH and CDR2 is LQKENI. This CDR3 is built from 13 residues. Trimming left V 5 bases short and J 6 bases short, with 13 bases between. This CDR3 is CASSNTGFNGYTF. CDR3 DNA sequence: TGTGCCAGCTCAAACACAGGGTTTAATGGCTACACCTTC.

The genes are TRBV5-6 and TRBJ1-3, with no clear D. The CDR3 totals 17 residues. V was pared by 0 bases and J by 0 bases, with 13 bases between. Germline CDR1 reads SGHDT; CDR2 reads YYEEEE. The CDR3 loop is CASSLGETRLSGNTIYF. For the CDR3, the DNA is TGTGCCAGCAGCTTGGGGGAAACAAGACTCTCTGGAAACACCATATATTTT.

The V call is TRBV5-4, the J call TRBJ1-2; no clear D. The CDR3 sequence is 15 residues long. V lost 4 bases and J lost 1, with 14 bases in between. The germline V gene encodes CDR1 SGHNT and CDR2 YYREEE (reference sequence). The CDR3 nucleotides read TGTGCCAGCAGCCCTCGGGCAGGATATAACTATGGCTACACCTTC. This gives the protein CASSPRAGYNYGYTF.

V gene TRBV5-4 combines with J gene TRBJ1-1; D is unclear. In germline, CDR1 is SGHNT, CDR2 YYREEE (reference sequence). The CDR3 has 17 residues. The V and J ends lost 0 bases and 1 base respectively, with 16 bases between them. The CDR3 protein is CASSLVLGSAANTEAFF. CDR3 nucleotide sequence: TGTGCCAGCAGCTTGGTGCTGGGATCAGCCGCGAACACTGAAGCTTTCTTT.

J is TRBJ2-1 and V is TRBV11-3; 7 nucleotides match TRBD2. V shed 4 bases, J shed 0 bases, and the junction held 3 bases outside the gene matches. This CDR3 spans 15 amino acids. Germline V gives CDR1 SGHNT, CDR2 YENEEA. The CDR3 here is CASSSGGSSYNEQFF. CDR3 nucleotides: TGTGCCAGCAGCTCGGGGGGAAGCTCCTACAATGAGCAGTTCTTC.

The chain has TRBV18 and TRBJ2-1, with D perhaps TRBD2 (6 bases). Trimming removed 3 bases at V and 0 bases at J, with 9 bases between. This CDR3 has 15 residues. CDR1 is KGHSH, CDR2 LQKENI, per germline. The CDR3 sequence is CASSPGTFSYNEQFF. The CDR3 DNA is TGTGCCAGCTCACCCGGGACTTTCTCCTACAATGAGCAGTTCTTC.

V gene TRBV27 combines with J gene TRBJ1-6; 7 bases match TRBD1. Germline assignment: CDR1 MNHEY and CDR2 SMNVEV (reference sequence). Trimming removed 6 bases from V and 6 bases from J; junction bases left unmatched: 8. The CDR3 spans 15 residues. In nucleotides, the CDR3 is TGTGCCAGCAGGATTCACAGGGGAAGTAATTCACCCCTCCACTTT. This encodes CASRIHRGSNSPLHF.

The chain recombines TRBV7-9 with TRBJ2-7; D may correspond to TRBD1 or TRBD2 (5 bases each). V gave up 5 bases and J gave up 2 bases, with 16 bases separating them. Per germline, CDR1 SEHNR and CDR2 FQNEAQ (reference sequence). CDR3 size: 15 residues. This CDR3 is CASSAGTLSTYEQYF. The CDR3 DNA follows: TGTGCCAGCAGCGCAGGGACCTTAAGCACCTACGAGCAGTACTTC.

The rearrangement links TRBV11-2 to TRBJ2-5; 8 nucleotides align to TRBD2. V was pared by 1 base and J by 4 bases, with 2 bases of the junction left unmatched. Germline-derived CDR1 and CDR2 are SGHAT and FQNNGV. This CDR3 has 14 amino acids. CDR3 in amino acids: CASSLGTSGETQYF. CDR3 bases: TGTGCCAGCAGCTTAGGAACTAGCGGAGAGACCCAGTACTTC.

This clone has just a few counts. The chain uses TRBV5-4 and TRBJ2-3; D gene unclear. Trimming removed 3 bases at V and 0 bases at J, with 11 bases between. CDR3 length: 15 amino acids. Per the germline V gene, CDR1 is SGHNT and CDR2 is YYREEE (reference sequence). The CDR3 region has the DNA TGTGCCAGCAGCTCCCGGGCCTCAAGCACAGATACGCAGTATTTT. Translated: CASSSRASSTDTQYF.

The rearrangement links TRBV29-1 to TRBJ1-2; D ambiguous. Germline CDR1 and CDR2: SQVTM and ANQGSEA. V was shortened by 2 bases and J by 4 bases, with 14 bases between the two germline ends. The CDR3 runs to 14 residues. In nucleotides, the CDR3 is TGCAGCGTTGAATTCCCCGGGGTAGTCTATGGCTACACCTTC. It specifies CSVEFPGVVYGYTF.